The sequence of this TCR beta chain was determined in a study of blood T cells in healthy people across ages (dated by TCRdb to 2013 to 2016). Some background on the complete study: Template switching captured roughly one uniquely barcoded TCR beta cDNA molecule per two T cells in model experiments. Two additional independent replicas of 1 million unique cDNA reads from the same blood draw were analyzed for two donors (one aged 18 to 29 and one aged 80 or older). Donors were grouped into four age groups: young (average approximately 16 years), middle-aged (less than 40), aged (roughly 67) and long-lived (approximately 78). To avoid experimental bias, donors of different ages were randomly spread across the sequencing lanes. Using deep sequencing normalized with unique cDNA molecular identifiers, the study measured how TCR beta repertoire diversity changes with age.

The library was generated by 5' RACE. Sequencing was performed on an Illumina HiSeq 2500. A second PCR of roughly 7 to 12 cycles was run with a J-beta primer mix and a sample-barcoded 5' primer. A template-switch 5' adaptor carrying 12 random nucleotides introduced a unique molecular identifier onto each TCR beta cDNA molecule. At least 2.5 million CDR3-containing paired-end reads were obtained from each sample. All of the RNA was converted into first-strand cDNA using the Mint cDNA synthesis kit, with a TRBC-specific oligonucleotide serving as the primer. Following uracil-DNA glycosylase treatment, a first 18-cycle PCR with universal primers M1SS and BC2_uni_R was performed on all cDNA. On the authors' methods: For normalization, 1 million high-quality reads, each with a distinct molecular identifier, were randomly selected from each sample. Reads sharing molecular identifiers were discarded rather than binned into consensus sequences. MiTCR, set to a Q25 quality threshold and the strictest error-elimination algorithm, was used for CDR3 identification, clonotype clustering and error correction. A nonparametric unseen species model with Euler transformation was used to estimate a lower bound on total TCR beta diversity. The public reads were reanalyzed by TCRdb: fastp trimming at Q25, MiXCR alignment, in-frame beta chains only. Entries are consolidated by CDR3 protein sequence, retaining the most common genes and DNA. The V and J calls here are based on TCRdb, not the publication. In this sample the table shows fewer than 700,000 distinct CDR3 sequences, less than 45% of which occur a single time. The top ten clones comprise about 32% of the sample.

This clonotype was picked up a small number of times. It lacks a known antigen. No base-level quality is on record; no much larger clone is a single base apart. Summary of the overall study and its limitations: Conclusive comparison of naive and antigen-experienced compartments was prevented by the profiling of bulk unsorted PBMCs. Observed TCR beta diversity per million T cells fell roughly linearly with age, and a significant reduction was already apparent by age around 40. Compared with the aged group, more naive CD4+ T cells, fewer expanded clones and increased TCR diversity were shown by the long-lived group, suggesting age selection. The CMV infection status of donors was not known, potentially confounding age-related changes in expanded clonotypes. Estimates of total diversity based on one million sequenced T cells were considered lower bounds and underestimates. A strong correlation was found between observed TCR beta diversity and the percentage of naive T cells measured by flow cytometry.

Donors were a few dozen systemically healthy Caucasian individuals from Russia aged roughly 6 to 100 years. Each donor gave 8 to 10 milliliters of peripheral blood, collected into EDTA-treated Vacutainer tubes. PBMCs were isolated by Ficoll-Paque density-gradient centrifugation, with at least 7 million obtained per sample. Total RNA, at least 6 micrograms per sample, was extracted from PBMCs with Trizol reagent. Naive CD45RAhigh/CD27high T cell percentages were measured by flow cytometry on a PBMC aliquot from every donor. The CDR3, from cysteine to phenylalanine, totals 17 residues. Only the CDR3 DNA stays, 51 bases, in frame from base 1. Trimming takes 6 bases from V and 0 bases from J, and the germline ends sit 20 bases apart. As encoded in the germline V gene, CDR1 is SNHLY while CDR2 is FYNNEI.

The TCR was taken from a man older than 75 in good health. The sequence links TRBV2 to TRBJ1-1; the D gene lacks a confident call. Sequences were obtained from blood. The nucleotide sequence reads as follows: TGTGCCAGCAGCGTCGGGTACCGAGGCTTCATGAACACTGAAGCTTTCTTT. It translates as CASSVGYRGFMNTEAFF. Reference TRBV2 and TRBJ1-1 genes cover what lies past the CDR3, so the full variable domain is EPEVTQTPSHQVTQMGQEVILRCVPISNHLYFYWYRQILGQKVEFLVSFYNNEISEKSEIFDDQFSVERPDGSNFTLKIRSTKLEDSAMYFCASSVGYRGFMNTEAFFGQGTRLTVV.